One sample yielded the 32 T cell receptor beta chains listed below, sequenced in a study of blood T cell repertoires in COVID-19. Sequencing used immunoSEQ multiplex PCR; TCRdb keeps in-frame clones, though not all of them. The sample includes about 170,000 clones, 85% to 90% seen only once; the top ten take approximately 11%. The sequencing sample was made of peripheral blood. The receptors were gathered from a woman aged 60 to 75 with COVID-19, enrolled during active disease.

This chain connects TRBV10-3 to TRBJ1-2, with D possibly being TRBD1 (5 bases). Trimming stripped 2 bases from V and 4 bases from J, with 5 bases between. CDR1 is ENHRY and CDR2 is SYGVKD in the germline V gene. The CDR3 extends over 12 amino acids. In DNA form, the CDR3 reads TGTGCCATCAGTGAGACAGGCTATGGCTACACCTTC. Its protein is CAISETGYGYTF.

This clone occurred once. J is TRBJ2-7 and V is TRBV3-1 (or the pseudogene TRBV3-2), with D unresolved. This CDR3 region has 14 residues. V gave up 0 bases and J gave up 3 bases, with 9 bases separating them. Per the germline V gene, CDR1 is LGHDT and CDR2 is YNNKEL (reference sequence). The CDR3 spells CASSQEVQYYEQYF. The CDR3, as DNA: TGTGCCAGCAGCCAAGAAGTACAGTACTACGAGCAGTACTTC.

The chain recombines TRBV7-2 with TRBJ2-7; 7 bases line up with TRBD1. V gave up 5 bases and J gave up 1 base; unmatched junction bases: 8. This CDR3 comprises 15 residues. The germline V gene encodes CDR1 SGHTA and CDR2 FQGNSA. CDR3 sequence (DNA): TGTGCCAGCAGCCAGGTAGGGGGACAGTCCTACGAGCAGTACTTC. Amino acid sequence: CASSQVGGQSYEQYF.

The chain is built from TRBV10-3 and TRBJ2-2; maybe TRBD2 (7 bases). V gave up 0 bases and J gave up 7 bases, with 12 bases separating them. This CDR3 is 15 amino acids long. CDR1 is ENHRY, CDR2 SYGVKD, per germline. This CDR3 is CAISESGGGLGELFF. CDR3 nucleotide sequence: TGTGCCATCAGTGAGTCCGGCGGGGGCCTCGGGGAGCTGTTTTTT.

The chain is built from TRBV18 and TRBJ1-1; a possible D gene is TRBD1 (5 bases). With 3 bases removed from V and 6 bases from J, the gap between germline ends came to 11 bases. CDR1 is KGHSH and CDR2 is LQKENI in the germline V gene. The CDR3 consists of 13 residues. In nucleotides, the CDR3 is TGTGCCAGCTCACCTACGGACACCTCTGAAGCTTTCTTT. This sequence encodes CASSPTDTSEAFF.

The rearrangement links TRBV29-1 to TRBJ1-5, with D possibly TRBD1 on 6 matching bases. CDR1 SQVTM and CDR2 ANQGSEA come from the germline V gene. This CDR3 spans 14 amino acids. V gave up 4 bases and J gave up 2 bases, with 12 bases separating them. The CDR3 DNA follows: TGCAGCGTTGTAGTCGCAGGGGGCAATCAGCCCCAGCATTTT. It yields the protein CSVVVAGGNQPQHF.

This chain links TRBV29-1 with TRBJ2-7; 9 bases are a match to TRBD2. Germline V gives CDR1 SQVTM, CDR2 ANQGSEA. The V gene end was trimmed by 5 bases and the J gene end by 3 bases; junction bases not matched to a gene: 8. This CDR3 is built from 14 residues. The chain's CDR3 is CSVSEREVGYEQYF. Written as DNA, the CDR3 is TGCAGCGTTTCTGAGCGGGAGGTAGGCTACGAGCAGTACTTC.

In nucleotides, the CDR3 is TGTGCCTGGAGTGAGCAGGGGTACACTGAAGCTTTCTTT. It is translated as CAWSEQGYTEAFF. This chain links TRBV30 with TRBJ1-1; tentative D call: TRBD1 (6 bases). Between the trimmed V and J ends, which lost 1 base and 3 bases, there was a span of 9 bases. Germline CDR1 and CDR2: GTSNPN and SVGIG (reference sequence). The CDR3 is made up of 13 amino acids.

The CDR3 DNA reads as TGTGCCAGTAGGGCCGGGACAGGGAACACTGAAGCTTTCTTT. It specifies CASRAGTGNTEAFF. V usage is TRBV19 and J usage is TRBJ1-1; 8 bases align to TRBD1. With V trimmed by 6 bases and J by 1 base, 4 bases remained unmatched. CDR1 is LNHDA, CDR2 SQIVND, per germline (reference sequence). The CDR3 extends over 14 amino acids.

This clone came up once. The chain couples TRBV7-6 to TRBJ1-4; 7 bases agree with TRBD1. Germline V gene sequence: CDR1 SGHVS, CDR2 FNYEAQ. The CDR3 loop spans 16 amino acids. The J segment lost 8 bases and the V segment lost 1 base, leaving 10 bases of the junction unmatched. CDR3 sequence: CASSLGSAGGKEKLFF. For the CDR3, the DNA is TGTGCCAGCAGCTTAGGTTCGGCAGGGGGTAAGGAAAAACTGTTTTTT.

The rearrangement uses TRBV7-9 and TRBJ1-1; 9 positions match TRBD1. The junction had 9 bases not matched to a gene; V was cut back by 6 bases and J by 1 base. This CDR3 is 16 amino acids long. Germline CDR1 SEHNR, CDR2 FQNEAQ (reference sequence). CDR3 residues: CASSPDRGNGNTEAFF. The CDR3 DNA follows: TGTGCCAGCAGTCCGGACAGGGGAAATGGGAACACTGAAGCTTTCTTT. The whole variable domain, filled in from reference TRBV7-9 and TRBJ1-1, reads DTGVSQNPRHKITKRGQNVTFRCDPISEHNRLYWYRQTLGQGPEFLTYFQNEAQLEKSRLLSDRFSAERPKGSFSTLEIQRTEQGDSAMYLCASSPDRGNGNTEAFFGQGTRLTVV.

The V gene is TRBV28, the J gene TRBJ2-5; TRBD1 matches at 9 bases. The CDR3 length is 15 residues. Germline V CDR1 and CDR2: MDHEN, SYDVKM. Trimming cost V 5 bases and J 3 bases; bases outside gene matches: 7. DNA for the CDR3: TGTGCCAGCAGTCGATGGACAGGGGATGAAGAGACCCAGTACTTC. Translated: CASSRWTGDEETQYF.

This chain uses TRBV4-1 with TRBJ2-7, with 8 bases fitting TRBD1. The CDR3 runs 15 residues. V lost 4 bases and J lost 3; bases outside the gene matches: 8. Per germline, CDR1 MGHRA and CDR2 YSYEKL. CDR3 protein: CASSPRDRRIYEQYF. As DNA, the CDR3 is TGCGCCAGCAGCCCTAGGGACAGGAGGATCTACGAGCAGTACTTC.

The J gene is TRBJ1-2, the V gene TRBV19; D gene ambiguous. The CDR3 is 10 residues long. Trimming removed 6 bases from V and 7 bases from J, with 6 bases in between. CDR1 and CDR2 from the germline V gene are LNHDA and SQIVND (reference sequence). The CDR3 reads CASSRGGYTF. CDR3 bases: TGTGCCAGTAGCCGGGGTGGCTACACCTTC. The full variable domain, rest sourced from reference TRBV19 and TRBJ1-2, is DGGITQSPKYLFRKEGQNVTLSCEQNLNHDAMYWYRQDPGQGLRLIYYSQIVNDFQKGDIAEGYSVSREKKESFPLTVTSAQKNPTAFYLCASSRGGYTFGSGTRLTVV.

This rearrangement joins TRBV27 to TRBJ2-7; tentative D call: TRBD2 (7 bases). V lost 5 bases, J lost 2 bases, and 22 bases lay in between. The CDR3 runs to 17 residues. The V gene's germline CDR1 is MNHEY and CDR2 SMNVEV (reference sequence). In DNA form, the CDR3 reads TGTGCCAGCAGTGCTCAAAAGGGGGGGACAAGTACCTACGAGCAGTACTTC. Its protein is CASSAQKGGTSTYEQYF.

J is TRBJ2-7 and V is TRBV6-2 or TRBV6-3; maybe TRBD2 (6 bases). The CDR3 sequence is 16 residues long. Germline values: CDR1 MNHEY, CDR2 SVGEGT. Trimming cost V 2 bases and J 0 bases, with 14 bases left between them. This CDR3 reads CASSYPGVLLSYEQYF. For the CDR3, the DNA is TGTGCCAGCAGTTACCCGGGGGTGCTACTCTCCTACGAGCAGTACTTC.

The V and J genes are TRBV21-1 and TRBJ2-1; the table's D call, TRBD2, was not checked against the DNA. TRBV21-1 has pseudogene status. The CDR3 covers 15 residues. This CDR3 is CASSTKRGKQNEQFF. CDR3 nucleotide sequence: TGTGCCAGCAGCACTAAGCGGGGGAAGCAAAATGAGCAGTTCTTC.

The J gene is TRBJ2-3, the V gene TRBV11-3; no clear D. The CDR3 is made up of 12 amino acids. In germline, CDR1 is SGHNT, CDR2 YENEEA. Trimming took 2 bases from V and 2 from J, leaving 2 bases between them. CDR3 loop: CASSLHTDTQYF. The CDR3 nucleotides are TGTGCCAGCAGCTTACACACAGATACGCAGTATTTT.

The chain combines TRBV4-2 with TRBJ2-7, with TRBD2 matching over 11 bases. Germline values: CDR1 LGHNA, CDR2 YNFKEQ. V was pared by 4 bases and J by 3 bases, with 14 bases of the junction left unmatched. The CDR3 has 18 residues. The chain's CDR3 is CASSPATSGRTGGYEQYF. Here the CDR3 DNA reads TGTGCCAGCAGCCCAGCCACTAGCGGGAGAACCGGGGGCTACGAGCAGTACTTC.

This clone was counted a few times. The J gene is TRBJ1-6, the V gene TRBV5-1; D remains ambiguous. Germline CDR1 reads SGHRS; CDR2 reads YFSETQ. The CDR3 sequence is 15 residues long. V was shortened by 1 base and J by 9 bases, with 14 bases between the two germline ends. This CDR3 is CASSLSVSGGSPLHF. As DNA, the CDR3 is TGCGCCAGCAGCTTGTCCGTCTCGGGAGGTTCACCCCTCCACTTT.

The chain employs TRBV6-2 or TRBV6-3 and TRBJ2-7, with TRBD1 as a possible D gene (5 bases). Germline V gives CDR1 MNHEY, CDR2 SVGEGT. The CDR3 is made up of 14 amino acids. V lost 1 base and J 7 bases, leaving 14 bases between the germline ends. The DNA for the CDR3 is TGTGCCAGCAGTTACTACCAGGGTTCTGGGGAGCAGTACTTC. This codes for CASSYYQGSGEQYF.

V usage is TRBV20-1 and J usage is TRBJ1-2, with TRBD1 as a possible D gene (6 bases). With 6 bases removed from V and 7 bases from J, the gap between germline ends came to 12 bases. This CDR3 has 11 residues. The germline gives CDR1 DFQATT, CDR2 SNEGSKA (reference sequence). CDR3 DNA sequence: TGCAGTGCCTATACAGGGTTTGGCTACACCTTC. It yields the protein CSAYTGFGYTF.

The V call is TRBV19, the J call TRBJ1-1, with D unclear. The V end lost 6 bases, the J end lost 3 bases, and 20 bases lay between the germline ends. Germline V CDR1 and CDR2: LNHDA, SQIVND (reference sequence). The CDR3 has 16 amino acids. CDR3 DNA sequence: TGTGCCAGTAGCCCAATGAGCGTGGGAGTGGACACTGAAGCTTTCTTT. This encodes CASSPMSVGVDTEAFF.

This chain joins TRBV4-1 and TRBJ2-5; 12 bases align to TRBD1. Germline V gives CDR1 MGHRA, CDR2 YSYEKL. The length of the CDR3 is 16 residues. J lost 5 bases, V lost 0 bases, and 4 bases had no gene match. DNA for the CDR3: TGCGCCAGCAGCCAAGAGGGACAGGGGGCGAGGGAGACCCAGTACTTC. It encodes CASSQEGQGARETQYF.

V usage is TRBV18 and J usage is TRBJ1-3; D might be TRBD1 (5 bases). V shed 5 bases and J shed 0 bases, with 8 bases lying between them. CDR3 length equals 14 residues. Germline V gene lookup returns CDR1 KGHSH and CDR2 LQKENI. CDR3 region: CASSVTGSGNTIYF. In DNA, the CDR3 is TGTGCCAGCTCAGTTACAGGCTCTGGAAACACCATATATTTT.

The chain combines TRBV10-3 with TRBJ1-2; tentative D call: TRBD1 (5 bases). Germline assignment: CDR1 ENHRY and CDR2 SYGVKD. CDR3 length: 15 residues. V lost 2 bases to trimming and J lost 2 bases, with 12 bases between them. The CDR3 reads CAISERGRGNYGYTF. The DNA for the CDR3 is TGTGCCATCAGTGAGAGGGGTAGGGGCAACTATGGCTACACCTTC.

The count of this clone is one. The rearrangement joins TRBV6-2 or TRBV6-3 to TRBJ1-1; 7 bases map to TRBD1. The CDR3 loop spans 16 amino acids. Germline V CDR1 and CDR2: MNHEY, SVGEGT. J lost 0 bases, V lost 2 bases, and 6 bases had no gene match. The CDR3 DNA sequence: TGTGCCAGCAGTTACCCTAGGGACAGCCTGAACACTGAAGCTTTCTTT. It translates to CASSYPRDSLNTEAFF.

The chain recombines TRBV21-1 with TRBJ1-2; the table gives TRBD1 as D, unverified against the DNA. TRBV21-1 is annotated as a pseudogene. This CDR3 spans 21 amino acids. CDR3 region: CASSDSYPGQKDVLLNYGYTF. Here the CDR3 DNA reads TGTGCCAGCAGCGATTCGTACCCGGGACAGAAAGACGTTCTCCTAAACTATGGCTACACCTTC.

The gene calls are TRBV6-2 or TRBV6-3 and TRBJ1-2, with D perhaps matching TRBD1 (6 bases). V was clipped by 5 bases and J by 10 bases, with 11 bases between them. This CDR3 spans 11 amino acids. CDR1 is MNHEY and CDR2 is SVGEGT in the germline V gene. For the CDR3, the DNA is TGTGCCAGCAGTAGGACAGCCGTCTACACCTTC. This sequence encodes CASSRTAVYTF.

The chain carries TRBV5-6 and TRBJ1-5, with D hard to call. Germline lookup yields CDR1 SGHDT and CDR2 YYEEEE. The CDR3 extends over 16 amino acids. Trimming shortened V by 0 bases and J by 0 bases, and 10 bases separated the two germline ends. CDR3 bases: TGTGCCAGCAGCTTGGCGGGTCACCATAGCAATCAGCCCCAGCATTTT. Translated, it gives CASSLAGHHSNQPQHF.

V usage is TRBV18 and J usage is TRBJ2-7, with TRBD2 matching 13 bases. The V gene end was trimmed by 0 bases and the J gene end by 2 bases; junction bases not matched to a gene: 1. Germline assignment: CDR1 KGHSH and CDR2 LQKENI. This CDR3 has 16 residues. CDR3 DNA sequence: TGTGCCAGCTCACCACCAGGGACTAGCGGGGCCTACGAGCAGTACTTC. Translation: CASSPPGTSGAYEQYF.

The chain carries TRBV10-2 and TRBJ2-1; TRBD2 aligns across 9 bases. Unmatched junction bases numbered 11, after V lost 6 bases and J lost 5 bases. The germline V gene has CDR1 WSHSY and CDR2 SAAADI. The CDR3 is 16 amino acids. CDR3 protein: CASRKGGRALDNEQFF. The DNA for the CDR3 is TGCGCCAGCAGGAAAGGCGGGAGGGCCCTCGACAATGAGCAGTTCTTC.